The 20 T cell receptor beta chains reported below all come from one sample, sequenced in a study of OX40 agonist ivuxolimab in advanced cancers. Sequencing used immunoSEQ multiplex PCR; TCRdb keeps in-frame clones, though not all of them. The data show 15,000 to 20,000 clones, 75% to 90% seen once. Sample: CD4+ or CD8+ T cells sorted from blood, taken in a trial of the OX40 agonist ivuxolimab. The receptors derive from an adult with an advanced solid tumor such as melanoma, head and neck, liver or kidney cancer.

This clone was detected once. The rearrangement joins TRBV28 to TRBJ2-7; tentatively, D is TRBD2 (6 bases). The CDR3 length is 15 residues. Germline V gene data show CDR1 as MDHEN and CDR2 as SYDVKM. Trimming took 1 base from V and 1 from J, leaving 11 bases between them. The CDR3 bases are TGTGCCAGCAGTTTATTAGCGGAGATATCCTACGAGCAGTACTTC. Protein: CASSLLAEISYEQYF.

This rearrangement joins TRBV7-3 to TRBJ2-7; no definite D call. The CDR3 totals 15 residues. Per germline, CDR1 SGHTA and CDR2 FQGTGA. V was trimmed by 4 bases and J by 2 bases, leaving 15 bases between them. Here the CDR3 DNA reads TGTGCCAGCAGCTCCCCCCAGAGATCCCCCTACGAGCAGTACTTC. This codes for CASSSPQRSPYEQYF.

The chain recombines TRBV7-8 with TRBJ1-2; TRBD1 might be the D (5 bases). This CDR3 contains 16 residues. CDR1 is SGHVS and CDR2 is FQNEAQ in the germline V gene. Trimming pared 0 bases from V and 0 bases from J, leaving 11 bases between. CDR3 region: CASSLAPARANYGYTF. CDR3 sequence (DNA): TGTGCCAGCAGCTTAGCGCCCGCCAGGGCTAACTATGGCTACACCTTC.

CDR3 residues: CASSTPRGESSTDTQYF. The CDR3, as DNA: TGTGCCAGCAGTACCCCCAGGGGTGAAAGTAGCACAGATACGCAGTATTTT. This sequence joins TRBV28 and TRBJ2-3, with TRBD1 as a possible D gene (6 bases). This CDR3 comprises 17 residues. Trimming took off 5 bases at V and 0 bases at J, with 18 bases between the two ends. Germline assignment: CDR1 MDHEN and CDR2 SYDVKM.

This chain uses TRBV7-9 with TRBJ1-2; the D gene is possibly TRBD1 (6 bases). Germline CDR1 reads SEHNR; CDR2 reads FQNEAQ (reference sequence). V lost 5 bases, J lost 6 bases, and 25 bases lay in between. The CDR3 spans 17 residues. The CDR3 region is CASSPFKTGRGQDGYTF. CDR3 DNA sequence: TGTGCCAGCAGCCCCTTCAAGACAGGAAGAGGTCAGGATGGCTACACCTTC.

The CDR3 DNA is TGTGCCAGCAGTTTAATAGCACGCGGTGGCTACGAGCAGTACTTC. Protein product: CASSLIARGGYEQYF. This chain links TRBV28 with TRBJ2-7; D is uncertain. Trimming removed 2 bases from V and 3 bases from J, with 14 bases in between. Germline V gene sequence: CDR1 MDHEN, CDR2 SYDVKM. The CDR3 is 15 residues long.

This clone was observed a single time. V and J are TRBV7-3 and TRBJ2-1; 11 nucleotides agree with TRBD2. V gave up 3 bases and J gave up 9 bases; unmatched junction bases: 7. Germline V gives CDR1 SGHTA, CDR2 FQGTGA. The CDR3 covers 15 residues. DNA for the CDR3: TGTGCCAGCAGCTTTTTAGCGGGAGGGCCGGGTGAGCAGTTCTTC. It yields the protein CASSFLAGGPGEQFF. Variable domain in full (rest from reference TRBV7-3 and TRBJ2-1): GAGVSQTPSNKVTEKGKYVELRCDPISGHTALYWYRQSLGQGPEFLIYFQGTGAADDSGLPNDRFFAVRPEGSVSTLKIQRTERGDSAVYLCASSFLAGGPGEQFFGPGTRLTVL.

The chain couples TRBV19 to TRBJ1-4, with a possible D match to TRBD1 (6 bases). Germline V gives CDR1 LNHDA, CDR2 SQIVND (reference sequence). The length of the CDR3 is 16 residues. Deletions cut 1 base from V and 8 bases from J, with 17 bases between. The CDR3 sequence is CASSIGTGRRKEKLFF. CDR3 bases: TGTGCCAGTAGTATAGGCACAGGGAGAAGAAAGGAAAAACTGTTTTTT.

This clone was observed once. The V and J genes are TRBV7-6 and TRBJ2-5, with 10 bases fitting TRBD2. Germline V gene lookup returns CDR1 SGHVS and CDR2 FNYEAQ. J gave up 2 bases and V 4 bases, and 4 bases lay outside the gene matches. The CDR3 length is 15 residues. The CDR3 DNA is TGTGCCAGCAGCTACCTAGCGGGAGCACAAGAGACCCAGTACTTC. It yields the protein CASSYLAGAQETQYF.

The J gene is TRBJ2-1, the V gene TRBV27, with 9 bases lining up with TRBD2. In germline, CDR1 is MNHEY, CDR2 SMNVEV (reference sequence). The CDR3 is 15 amino acids. V lost 3 bases and J lost 6; bases outside the gene matches: 6. CDR3 residues: CASSFSNSGSNEQFF. The CDR3 nucleotides read TGTGCCAGCAGTTTTAGTAATAGCGGGAGCAATGAGCAGTTCTTC.

In DNA, the CDR3 is TGTGCCAGCAGCTTGGAACTAGCGGGAGCCTTTCGGGCCAAAAACATTCAGTACTTC. Translated, it gives CASSLELAGAFRAKNIQYF. The V and J genes are TRBV5-6 and TRBJ2-4; TRBD2 agrees at 11 bases. J was trimmed by 1 base and V by 0 bases; bases with no gene match: 9. CDR3 length equals 19 residues. Germline CDR1 and CDR2: SGHDT and YYEEEE.

The gene calls are TRBV27 and TRBJ2-1; 10 bases agree with TRBD2. This CDR3 region has 16 residues. Germline CDR1 reads MNHEY; CDR2 reads SMNVEV (reference sequence). Unmatched junction bases numbered 11, after V lost 5 bases and J lost 7 bases. The CDR3 sequence is CASSKPGTSVRNEQFF. The CDR3 DNA reads TGTGCCAGCAGTAAGCCCGGGACTAGCGTCAGGAATGAGCAGTTCTTC.

Many counts were recorded for this clone. Other DNA sequences of this sample code for an identical CDR3. The genes are TRBV19 and TRBJ2-1; 10 nucleotides match TRBD2. CDR1 and CDR2 from the germline V gene are LNHDA and SQIVND (reference sequence). The CDR3 has 15 residues. V lost 4 bases to trimming and J lost 4 bases; unmatched junction nucleotides: 4. The CDR3 region is CASSTTSGEYNEQFF. As DNA, the CDR3 is TGTGCCAGTAGTACCACTAGCGGGGAGTACAATGAGCAGTTCTTC.

The chain couples TRBV15 to TRBJ2-7; perhaps TRBD1 as D (6 bases). There are 15 residues in the CDR3. The ends were cut back, 4 bases at V and 4 bases at J, with 17 bases in the middle. The germline gives CDR1 LNHNV, CDR2 YYDKDF (reference sequence). CDR3 bases: TGTGCCACCAGCACCCGGACAGACCCTCGGTACGAGCAGTACTTC. This encodes CATSTRTDPRYEQYF.

In nucleotides, the CDR3 is TGCGCCAGCAGCCAAGAGTTCGATGAGCAGTTCTTC. Translating it yields CASSQEFDEQFF. The V and J genes are TRBV4-1 and TRBJ2-1; D is undetermined. CDR3 length: 12 amino acids. In germline, CDR1 is MGHRA, CDR2 YSYEKL. Trimming stripped 0 bases from V and 8 bases from J, with 5 bases between.

V and J are TRBV6-1 and TRBJ2-7; the D gene is possibly TRBD2 (6 bases). CDR1 is MNHNS and CDR2 is SASEGT in the germline V gene. The CDR3 sequence is 13 residues long. The ends were cut back, 9 bases at V and 3 bases at J, with 15 bases in the middle. The DNA for the CDR3 is TGTGCCAGTTCGGAGGGCCACTACTACGAGCAGTACTTC. This gives the protein CASSEGHYYEQYF.

V gene TRBV2 combines with J gene TRBJ1-5, with 8 bases aligning to TRBD1. The germline V gene has CDR1 SNHLY and CDR2 FYNNEI. The V segment lost 5 bases and the J segment 2 bases; nucleotides outside the gene matches: 11. There are 17 residues in the CDR3. The CDR3 coding sequence is TGTGCCAGCAGTTCTCGGGACAGGAACGTAGGCAATCAGCCCCAGCATTTT. Its translation: CASSSRDRNVGNQPQHF. Variable domain in full (rest from reference TRBV2 and TRBJ1-5): EPEVTQTPSHQVTQMGQEVILRCVPISNHLYFYWYRQILGQKVEFLVSFYNNEISEKSEIFDDQFSVERPDGSNFTLKIRSTKLEDSAMYFCASSSRDRNVGNQPQHFGDGTRLSIL.

J is TRBJ1-1 and V is TRBV9; 8 bases map to TRBD1. Germline V gene data show CDR1 as SGDLS and CDR2 as YYNGEE. The junction had 1 base not matched to a gene; V was cut back by 5 bases and J by 4 bases. The CDR3 totals 12 residues. The CDR3 sequence: CASSGQGTEAFF. DNA of the CDR3: TGTGCCAGCAGTGGACAGGGCACTGAAGCTTTCTTT.

This sequence joins TRBV7-3 and TRBJ2-5; D is perhaps TRBD1 (6 bases). V lost 4 bases to trimming and J lost 7 bases, with 16 bases between them. Germline V lookup: CDR1 SGHTA, CDR2 FQGTGA. The CDR3 covers 14 residues. The CDR3 bases are TGTGCCAGCAGCTCCAGCAGCGGCAGGGGGACCCAGTACTTC. Translation gives CASSSSSGRGTQYF.

V gene TRBV15 combines with J gene TRBJ2-3; 7 nucleotides line up with TRBD2. Germline CDR1 reads LNHNV; CDR2 reads YYDKDF (reference sequence). This CDR3 has 16 amino acids. V was clipped by 1 base and J by 1 base; unmatched bases: 5. The CDR3 reads CATSRVAGDGTDTQYF. The CDR3 DNA reads as TGTGCCACCAGCAGAGTGGCGGGAGATGGCACAGATACGCAGTATTTT. Using reference TRBV15 and TRBJ2-3 for the parts outside the CDR3, the full variable domain is DAMVIQNPRYQVTQFGKPVTLSCSQTLNHNVMYWYQQKSSQAPKLLFHYYDKDFNNEADTPDNFQSRRPNTSFCFLDIRSPGLGDTAMYLCATSRVAGDGTDTQYFGPGTRLTVL.